The 30 T cell receptor beta chains below come from one sample, sequenced in a study of patients and donors after allogeneic stem cell transplantation. TCRdb used MiXCR to reprocess the RT-PCR reads, holding one entry per CDR3 protein. The sample lists hundreds of thousands of distinct CDR3 sequences; more than 15% were seen once. The sequenced material came from blood, either unsorted or a sorted T cell fraction (not recorded which). These receptors were obtained from a human donor who was either an allogeneic HSCT recipient or a stem cell or donor lymphocyte infusion donor (not recorded which). It is not recorded whose cells these are; they may come from a transplant donor.

The V call is TRBV5-1, the J call TRBJ2-1; D is ambiguous. Germline CDR1 is SGHRS and CDR2 is YFSETQ. Trimming stripped 7 bases from V and 0 bases from J, with 14 bases between. The CDR3 spans 15 residues. This chain's CDR3 is CASQRTDRSYNEQFF. CDR3 coding DNA: TGCGCCAGCCAGCGAACAGACCGCTCCTACAATGAGCAGTTCTTC.

This clonotype was counted a few times. CDR3 protein: CASSLRGVTEAFF. The CDR3 DNA reads as TGTGCCAGCAGTTTAAGGGGGGTCACTGAAGCTTTCTTT. V and J are TRBV12-3 or TRBV12-4 and TRBJ1-1, with D perhaps TRBD1 (6 bases). Trimming shortened V by 2 bases and J by 4 bases, and 8 bases separated the two germline ends. The CDR3 consists of 13 residues.

The table lists this clonotype with a few counts. The V call is TRBV6-5, the J call TRBJ1-5; no clear D. Trimming removed 0 bases at V and 2 bases at J, with 8 bases between. Germline CDR1 is MNHEY and CDR2 is SVGAGI. The CDR3 loop spans 15 amino acids. The CDR3 loop reads CASSYSNDGNQPQHF. DNA of the CDR3: TGTGCCAGCAGTTACTCGAATGACGGCAATCAGCCCCAGCATTTT.

The rearrangement uses TRBV18 and TRBJ2-7; D perhaps matches TRBD1 (8 bases). From germline, CDR1 is KGHSH and CDR2 LQKENI. The CDR3 has 13 amino acids. The germline V and J ends were trimmed by 5 bases and 7 bases, with 15 bases remaining between them. The CDR3 spells CASSSDREGEQYF. The CDR3 DNA reads as TGTGCCAGCTCATCGGACAGGGAGGGGGAGCAGTACTTC.

The V call is TRBV12-3 or TRBV12-4, the J call TRBJ2-7; D ambiguous. The V and J ends lost 3 bases and 3 bases respectively, with 12 bases between them. The CDR3 is made up of 14 amino acids. Here the CDR3 reads CASSLGRNNYEQYF. The CDR3 DNA is TGTGCCAGCAGTTTGGGCCGGAACAACTACGAGCAGTACTTC.

The table lists this clonotype with a few counts. V and J are TRBV4-3 and TRBJ2-1; D might be TRBD1 (5 bases). V dropped 5 bases and J dropped 2 bases, with 19 bases sitting between them. The germline V gene encodes CDR1 LGHNA and CDR2 YSLEER. CDR3 length: 17 residues. The CDR3 region is CASSWVGADLAYNEQFF. The CDR3 coding sequence is TGCGCCAGCAGCTGGGTTGGGGCAGATCTCGCCTACAATGAGCAGTTCTTC.

V gene TRBV7-2 combines with J gene TRBJ2-7; the D gene could be TRBD1 or TRBD2 (7 bases each). Trimming cost V 8 bases and J 2 bases, with 22 bases left between them. The CDR3 spans 16 residues. Germline CDR1 is SGHTA and CDR2 is FQGNSA. This CDR3 reads CASRPGGSGPTYEQYF. In DNA form, the CDR3 reads TGTGCCAGCCGACCAGGGGGTAGCGGGCCCACCTACGAGCAGTACTTC. Based on the CDR3 plus reference TRBV7-2 and TRBJ2-7, the full variable domain is GAGVSQSPSNKVTEKGKDVELRCDPISGHTALYWYRQSLGQGLEFLIYFQGNSAPDKSGLPSDRFSAERTGGSVSTLTIQRTQQEDSAVYLCASRPGGSGPTYEQYFGPGTRLTVT.

The genes are TRBV7-9 and TRBJ2-7; 11 bases are shared with TRBD2. The CDR3 has 11 residues. Germline V lookup: CDR1 SEHNR, CDR2 FQNEAQ (reference sequence). The V gene end was trimmed by 6 bases and the J gene end by 9 bases; junction bases not matched to a gene: 1. In DNA, the CDR3 is TGTGCCAGCAGAGGGACTAGCGGGCAGTACTTC. This translates into CASRGTSGQYF.

The CDR3 DNA reads TGTGCCAGCAGCGTAAACGCGGGGGGGCAAGATACGCAGTATTTT. Translating gives CASSVNAGGQDTQYF. This sequence joins TRBV9 and TRBJ2-3; TRBD2 aligns across 9 bases. Germline V gene sequence: CDR1 SGDLS, CDR2 YYNGEE. V lost 1 base, J lost 5 bases, and 5 bases stayed unmatched. The CDR3 is 15 amino acids.

This clonotype was found many times. The V gene is TRBV5-1, the J gene TRBJ2-7; D unresolved. With 0 bases removed from V and 0 bases from J, the gap between germline ends came to 7 bases. The CDR3 runs 14 residues. Germline V gives CDR1 SGHRS, CDR2 YFSETQ. The CDR3 loop reads CASSLVRSSYEQYF. For the CDR3, the DNA is TGCGCCAGCAGCTTGGTCAGGAGCTCCTACGAGCAGTACTTC.

This clonotype was seen more than once but under ten times. The J gene is TRBJ2-1, the V gene TRBV27, with D maybe TRBD2 (7 bases). CDR3 size: 15 residues. V was cut by 8 bases and J by 3 bases, with 17 bases left in between. Per germline, CDR1 MNHEY and CDR2 SMNVEV (reference sequence). CDR3 residues: CASRSAGAHYNEQFF. The CDR3 region has the DNA TGTGCCAGCCGTAGCGCGGGGGCCCACTACAATGAGCAGTTCTTC.

This clonotype was detected a few times. The chain is built from TRBV12-3 or TRBV12-4 and TRBJ1-5; D gene ambiguous. The V end lost 2 bases, the J end lost 4 bases, and 15 bases lay between the germline ends. This CDR3 has 16 residues. CDR3: CASSLIASRRNQPQHF. The CDR3 DNA reads TGTGCCAGCAGTTTAATCGCCAGCAGGAGAAATCAGCCCCAGCATTTT.

The chain joins TRBV4-3 to TRBJ1-2; 12 nucleotides line up with TRBD1. The ends lost 1 base at V and 4 bases at J; junction bases unmatched: 7. The CDR3 has 17 amino acids. Per germline, CDR1 LGHNA and CDR2 YSLEER. The CDR3 region is CASSQGGQGANLYGYTF. CDR3 nucleotide sequence: TGCGCCAGCAGCCAAGGGGGACAGGGGGCCAACCTCTATGGCTACACCTTC.

V is TRBV7-2 and J is TRBJ2-1; tentative D call: TRBD2 (6 bases). The CDR3 has 17 amino acids. The germline CDR1 and CDR2 sequences are SGHTA and FQGNSA. V was shortened by 7 bases and J by 1 base, with 20 bases between the two germline ends. The CDR3 loop reads CASIPSGRGISYNEQFF. The CDR3 DNA is TGTGCCAGCATCCCCTCTGGCCGGGGGATATCCTACAATGAGCAGTTCTTC.

The table lists this clonotype with a few counts. V usage is TRBV18 and J usage is TRBJ1-4; D perhaps matches TRBD1 (5 bases). Germline assignment: CDR1 KGHSH and CDR2 LQKENI. The CDR3 is made up of 15 amino acids. Trimming left V 4 bases short and J 5 bases short, with 14 bases between. The CDR3 nucleotides read TGTGCCAGCTCACTTCCCGACAGAAAAAATGAAAAACTGTTTTTT. Protein: CASSLPDRKNEKLFF.

This clonotype has just one count. The chain joins TRBV29-1 to TRBJ2-3; 8 positions match TRBD2. CDR3 size: 15 residues. V lost 4 bases, J lost 0 bases, and 6 bases stayed unmatched. Germline CDR1 reads SQVTM; CDR2 reads ANQGSEA. Here the CDR3 reads CSVVGLVRSTDTQYF. The CDR3 region has the DNA TGCAGCGTTGTGGGACTAGTAAGAAGCACAGATACGCAGTATTTT.

This clonotype came up many times. The genes are TRBV30 and TRBJ1-1; TRBD1 might be the D (5 bases). Germline values: CDR1 GTSNPN, CDR2 SVGIG (reference sequence). The CDR3 consists of 15 residues. Trimming removed 1 base from V and 0 bases from J, with 12 bases in between. This chain's CDR3 is CAWSASDRMNTEAFF. The CDR3 DNA follows: TGTGCCTGGAGTGCCTCTGACAGAATGAACACTGAAGCTTTCTTT.

The CDR3 loop reads CASSRDRVYQPQHF. Written as DNA, the CDR3 is TGTGCCAGCAGCCGGGACAGAGTCTATCAGCCCCAGCATTTT. The V and J genes are TRBV6-2 or TRBV6-3 and TRBJ1-5; 7 bases fit TRBD1. CDR1 is MNHEY, CDR2 SVGEGT, per germline. This CDR3 region has 14 residues. The J segment lost 5 bases and the V segment lost 6 bases, leaving 7 bases of the junction unmatched.

This clonotype has at least ten counts. The chain carries TRBV15 and TRBJ2-2; unclear D gene. V lost 5 bases and J 1 base, leaving 11 bases between the germline ends. Germline V gene data show CDR1 as LNHNV and CDR2 as YYDKDF (reference sequence). This CDR3 spans 15 amino acids. DNA for the CDR3: TGTGCCACCAGCCAGAGCAAACGGAACACCGGGGAGCTGTTTTTT. As protein: CATSQSKRNTGELFF. The variable domain in full, completed from reference TRBV15 and TRBJ2-2, reads DAMVIQNPRYQVTQFGKPVTLSCSQTLNHNVMYWYQQKSSQAPKLLFHYYDKDFNNEADTPDNFQSRRPNTSFCFLDIRSPGLGDTAMYLCATSQSKRNTGELFFGEGSRLTVL.

The V gene is TRBV5-6, the J gene TRBJ2-7, with TRBD1 matching over 9 bases. CDR3 length equals 15 residues. V dropped 4 bases and J dropped 7; count of bases not matched to a gene: 12. Germline V CDR1 and CDR2: SGHDT, YYEEEE. The CDR3 here is CASSGPDRGRGEQYF. In nucleotides, the CDR3 is TGTGCCAGCAGCGGACCGGACAGGGGTAGGGGTGAGCAGTACTTC. Using reference TRBV5-6 and TRBJ2-7 for the parts outside the CDR3, the full variable domain is DAGVTQSPTHLIKTRGQQVTLRCSPKSGHDTVSWYQQALGQGPQFIFQYYEEEERQRGNFPDRFSGHQFPNYSSELNVNALLLGDSALYLCASSGPDRGRGEQYFGPGTRLTVT.

V is TRBV12-3 or TRBV12-4 and J is TRBJ1-2; D gene ambiguous. The ends were cut back, 0 bases at V and 8 bases at J, with 13 bases in the middle. The CDR3 sequence is 14 residues long. The CDR3 bases are TGTGCCAGCAGTTTAGCGAACAGATTTGGAGGCTACACCTTC. This gives the protein CASSLANRFGGYTF.

The chain carries TRBV20-1 and TRBJ1-6; 9 positions agree with TRBD1. The CDR3 totals 14 residues. V lost 1 base to trimming and J lost 7 bases; unmatched junction nucleotides: 2. Germline CDR1 DFQATT, CDR2 SNEGSKA (reference sequence). This CDR3 reads CSARVTGGNSPLHF. The CDR3 coding sequence is TGCAGTGCTAGAGTGACAGGGGGGAATTCACCCCTCCACTTT.

This chain joins TRBV3-1 and TRBJ2-4, with TRBD2 matching over 10 bases. J gave up 0 bases and V 1 base, and 9 bases lay outside the gene matches. Germline CDR1 LGHDT, CDR2 YNNKEL (reference sequence). The CDR3 contains 19 residues. The CDR3 spells CASSQALAGVSLAKNIQYF. The CDR3 DNA reads as TGTGCCAGCAGCCAAGCGCTAGCGGGGGTTTCCTTAGCCAAAAACATTCAGTACTTC.

This clonotype was counted many times. V usage is TRBV2 and J usage is TRBJ1-5; the match to TRBD1 covers 12 bases. The CDR3 runs 13 residues. Per germline, CDR1 SNHLY and CDR2 FYNNEI. Trimming removed 9 bases from V and 7 bases from J; junction bases left unmatched: 4. Here the CDR3 reads CASRGTGGQPQHF. CDR3 nucleotide sequence: TGTGCCAGTCGAGGGACAGGGGGCCAGCCCCAGCATTTT.

This rearrangement joins TRBV27 to TRBJ2-4; perhaps TRBD2 as D (6 bases). The CDR3 consists of 13 residues. Germline CDR1 reads MNHEY; CDR2 reads SMNVEV (reference sequence). The V end lost 4 bases, the J end lost 6 bases, and 10 bases lay between the germline ends. The CDR3 bases are TGTGCCAGCAGTTCGTTCGGGGGAAACATTCAGTACTTC. It encodes CASSSFGGNIQYF.

This clonotype is a singleton in its sample. The chain combines TRBV5-1 with TRBJ2-3; possible D gene TRBD2, 6 bases. CDR3 length equals 14 residues. The V gene's germline CDR1 is SGHRS and CDR2 YFSETQ. Trimming took 2 bases from V and 4 from J, leaving 11 bases between them. The CDR3 DNA is TGCGCCAGCAGCTTCGGCAGGGACTCAGATACGCAGTATTTT. Protein product: CASSFGRDSDTQYF.

This clonotype was observed a few times. The chain recombines TRBV3-1 with TRBJ1-2, with TRBD1 as a possible D gene (5 bases). The V gene lost 4 bases and the J gene lost 8 bases, with 20 bases spanning the gap. Germline lookup yields CDR1 LGHDT and CDR2 YNNKEL (reference sequence). This CDR3 is built from 15 residues. CDR3 coding DNA: TGTGCCAGCAGCCCGGGCCCCTCTTCGAACAGGGGCTACACCTTC. Residues: CASSPGPSSNRGYTF.

This clonotype was detected ten times or more. The V call is TRBV7-9, the J call TRBJ2-7, with D perhaps matching TRBD1 (5 bases). Trimming removed 7 bases from V and 0 bases from J, with 7 bases in between. The CDR3 is made up of 12 amino acids. Germline CDR1 and CDR2: SEHNR and FQNEAQ (reference sequence). CDR3 nucleotide sequence: TGTGCCAGCATTGACAGCTCCTACGAGCAGTACTTC. This sequence encodes CASIDSSYEQYF.

This clonotype was counted a few times. The rearrangement uses TRBV5-6 and TRBJ1-4; D not certain. The CDR3 covers 14 residues. V gave up 0 bases and J gave up 0 bases, with 3 bases separating them. Germline assignment: CDR1 SGHDT and CDR2 YYEEEE. CDR3 nucleotide sequence: TGTGCCAGCAGCTTGGAAGCAACTAATGAAAAACTGTTTTTT. Protein: CASSLEATNEKLFF.

The J gene is TRBJ1-5, the V gene TRBV12-5; no definite D call. The germline V and J ends were trimmed by 11 bases and 3 bases, with 5 bases remaining between them. Germline V gene sequence: CDR1 LGHNT, CDR2 FRNRAP. The CDR3 length is 10 residues. The CDR3 is CAGDNQPQHF. The CDR3 DNA is TGTGCTGGGGACAATCAGCCCCAGCATTTT.